Below, 26 T cell receptor beta chains from the same sample are listed, as sequenced in a study of T-cell memory formation after mild COVID-19 (dated by TCRdb to 2020 to 2023). Library preparation employed 5' RACE. Instrument on record: Illumina NovaSeq 6000. The public reads were run again by TCRdb, first through fastp at Q25 and then through MiXCR, and only productive beta chains were kept. All rows with the same CDR3 protein become a single entry with the most common DNA and genes. In this sample the table shows 450,000 or so distinct CDR3 sequences, 20% to 30% of which occur a single time. Approximately 13% of the sample is taken by the ten largest. The sample consisted of PBMCs or a T cell subset sorted from them (not recorded which). These receptors were obtained from an adult woman who had mild COVID-19 (a few samples of this study predate the infection). The sample titles of this study are shuffled in the database, so cell type and time point are left out; the donor was told from shared clones.

The chain uses TRBV20-1 and TRBJ1-1; 11 bases match TRBD1. This CDR3 region has 14 residues. The germline V gene encodes CDR1 DFQATT and CDR2 SNEGSKA (reference sequence). J gave up 4 bases and V 2 bases, and 3 bases lay outside the gene matches. The CDR3 loop reads CSARLGTGGTEAFF. The CDR3 DNA follows: TGCAGTGCTAGACTCGGGACAGGGGGCACTGAAGCTTTCTTT.

This clonotype was recorded a few times. The rearrangement links TRBV12-3 or TRBV12-4 to TRBJ2-7, with 9 bases aligning to TRBD1. V lost 5 bases, J lost 5 bases, and 7 bases stayed unmatched. The CDR3 totals 14 residues. The CDR3 region has the DNA TGTGCCAGCAGTCGGGGACAGGGTGTGCACGAGCAGTACTTC. This encodes CASSRGQGVHEQYF.

This clonotype was counted only a few times. The chain is built from TRBV15 and TRBJ2-7; D ambiguous. The V end was cut by 3 bases, the J end by 2 bases, with 11 bases between. In germline, CDR1 is LNHNV, CDR2 YYDKDF (reference sequence). The CDR3 extends over 14 amino acids. The DNA for the CDR3 is TGTGCCACCAGCAGTCAGACCGGACCCTACGAGCAGTACTTC. This translates into CATSSQTGPYEQYF.

This clonotype occurred a few times. The chain has TRBV7-2 and TRBJ2-7; 7 bases are a match to TRBD2. The V and J ends lost 1 base and 4 bases, in that order; junction bases with no gene match: 7. The CDR3 contains 15 residues. The germline CDR1 and CDR2 sequences are SGHTA and FQGNSA. This CDR3 is CASSLGGGGPYEQYF. In nucleotides, the CDR3 is TGTGCCAGCAGCTTAGGTGGGGGAGGGCCTTACGAGCAGTACTTC.

The chain uses TRBV12-3 or TRBV12-4 and TRBJ2-6, with 7 bases lining up with TRBD1. This CDR3 is 16 amino acids long. V lost 2 bases, J lost 4 bases, and 5 bases stayed unmatched. The CDR3 DNA is TGTGCCAGCAGTTTATCAGGGGGAACCGGGGCCAACGTCCTGACTTTC. Amino acid sequence: CASSLSGGTGANVLTF.

This clonotype appeared a few times. J is TRBJ2-5 and V is TRBV7-9; the D gene is possibly TRBD1 (6 bases). Looked up from germline, CDR1 is SEHNR and CDR2 is FQNEAQ (reference sequence). The CDR3 length is 13 residues. Trimming left V 5 bases short and J 5 bases short, with 12 bases between. Written as DNA, the CDR3 is TGTGCCAGCAGCCGGCCAGGGGCGGAGACCCAGTACTTC. It yields the protein CASSRPGAETQYF.

The V gene is TRBV5-1, the J gene TRBJ1-4, with D uncertain. The CDR3 is made up of 15 amino acids. V gave up 5 bases and J gave up 0 bases, with 11 bases separating them. The germline V gene encodes CDR1 SGHRS and CDR2 YFSETQ. This chain's CDR3 is CASSSSTATNEKLFF. The DNA for the CDR3 is TGCGCCAGCAGTTCCTCGACGGCAACTAATGAAAAACTGTTTTTT.

The V gene is TRBV10-3, the J gene TRBJ2-7; no definite D call. The CDR3 is made up of 12 amino acids. Germline lookup yields CDR1 ENHRY and CDR2 SYGVKD. V shed 6 bases and J shed 0 bases, with 6 bases lying between them. CDR3 in DNA: TGTGCCATCAGGGAAAACTCCTACGAGCAGTACTTC. Translated: CAIRENSYEQYF.

The sample holds one count of this clonotype. The rearrangement links TRBV5-4 to TRBJ2-3; 10 bases map to TRBD2. Trimming cost V 3 bases and J 4 bases; bases outside gene matches: 17. The CDR3 has 19 amino acids. Germline lookup yields CDR1 SGHNT and CDR2 YYREEE (reference sequence). CDR3 nucleotide sequence: TGTGCCAGCAGCTCTCAGGGTTCTAGCGGGGGCCTAGGCGCAGATACGCAGTATTTT. Its translation is CASSSQGSSGGLGADTQYF.

This clonotype was detected only a few times. The chain recombines TRBV7-9 with TRBJ2-4; D may be TRBD1 (5 bases). The CDR3 has 14 residues. The germline CDR1 and CDR2 sequences are SEHNR and FQNEAQ (reference sequence). With 5 bases removed from V and 6 bases from J, the gap between germline ends came to 14 bases. The CDR3 DNA reads as TGTGCCAGCAGCCCCCCGGGCCAGGGAAACATTCAGTACTTC. Encoded protein: CASSPPGQGNIQYF.

V is TRBV12-3 or TRBV12-4 and J is TRBJ2-5, with D tentatively TRBD1 (6 bases). The V end was cut by 5 bases, the J end by 5 bases, with 15 bases between. This CDR3 region has 14 residues. The CDR3 is CASSEGHAHETQYF. The CDR3 nucleotides read TGTGCCAGCAGTGAGGGACACGCGCACGAGACCCAGTACTTC.

This clonotype has just a few counts. The gene calls are TRBV24-1 and TRBJ2-2; TRBD2 is a possible D gene (6 bases). V was shortened by 3 bases and J by 4 bases, with 14 bases between the two germline ends. The CDR3 runs 16 residues. Germline V lookup: CDR1 KGHDR, CDR2 SFDVKD. DNA for the CDR3: TGTGCCACCAGTGATGGGGGAGGCCCGGGCACCGGGGAGCTGTTTTTT. Protein sequence: CATSDGGGPGTGELFF.

J is TRBJ2-2 and V is TRBV7-3; weak D call: TRBD2 (6 bases). The CDR3 loop spans 13 amino acids. The germline V and J ends were trimmed by 5 bases and 6 bases, with 10 bases remaining between them. Germline CDR1 and CDR2: SGHTA and FQGTGA. In DNA form, the CDR3 reads TGTGCCAGCAGCCACGGGGAGGCCGGGGAGCTGTTTTTT. Its translation: CASSHGEAGELFF. The whole variable domain, remainder taken from reference TRBV7-3 and TRBJ2-2, is GAGVSQTPSNKVTEKGKYVELRCDPISGHTALYWYRQSLGQGPEFLIYFQGTGAADDSGLPNDRFFAVRPEGSVSTLKIQRTERGDSAVYLCASSHGEAGELFFGEGSRLTVL.

This clonotype was found a few times. This chain uses TRBV24-1 with TRBJ1-1; 7 bases fit TRBD1. Trimming at V came to 3 bases and at J to 8 bases, leaving 5 bases not matched to a gene. This CDR3 is 13 amino acids long. Germline CDR1 is KGHDR and CDR2 is SFDVKD. CDR3 residues: CATSDQTGEEAFF. In DNA, the CDR3 is TGTGCCACCAGTGATCAAACAGGGGAGGAAGCTTTCTTT.

In this sample, this clonotype turned up a few times. CDR3 nucleotide sequence: TGCGCCAGCAGCCTATTGGGGGCACCGGGACAGGTTCCCTATGGCTACACCTTC. Its translation is CASSLLGAPGQVPYGYTF. This chain connects TRBV4-1 to TRBJ1-2, with TRBD1 identical over 8 bases. This CDR3 contains 18 residues. The ends lost 4 bases at V and 4 bases at J; junction bases unmatched: 17. Germline V CDR1 and CDR2: MGHRA, YSYEKL.

The rearrangement uses TRBV20-1 and TRBJ2-3; tentatively, D is TRBD2 (5 bases). V lost 1 base and J lost 3, with 8 bases in between. CDR3 length equals 13 residues. Germline lookup yields CDR1 DFQATT and CDR2 SNEGSKA (reference sequence). The CDR3 coding sequence is TGCAGTGCTAGAGTGGTAGCGACAGATACGCAGTATTTT. This sequence encodes CSARVVATDTQYF.

The V call is TRBV29-1, the J call TRBJ2-7; no clear D gene. Trimming took off 4 bases at V and 3 bases at J, with 10 bases between the two ends. Germline V gene data show CDR1 as SQVTM and CDR2 as ANQGSEA. The CDR3 is made up of 12 amino acids. CDR3 sequence reads: CSVVVDGYEQYF. The CDR3 nucleotides read TGCAGCGTTGTTGTGGACGGCTACGAGCAGTACTTC.

Only a few counts were recorded for this clonotype. The chain couples TRBV15 to TRBJ2-2, with D possibly being TRBD2 (6 bases). The germline CDR1 and CDR2 sequences are LNHNV and YYDKDF (reference sequence). Trimming cost V 3 bases and J 3 bases, with 20 bases left between them. This CDR3 comprises 18 residues. The CDR3 DNA sequence: TGTGCCACCAGCAGTCCTTGGCGGGACTCGATTTACACCGGGGAGCTGTTTTTT. Translation: CATSSPWRDSIYTGELFF.

V is TRBV6-6 and J is TRBJ2-1; a weak D match, TRBD1 (5 bases). V was trimmed by 7 bases and J by 5 bases, leaving 12 bases between them. CDR1 and CDR2 (germline): MNHNY, SVGAGI (reference sequence). The CDR3 is made up of 13 amino acids. CDR3 protein: CASTGWTNNEQFF. CDR3 DNA: TGTGCCAGCACTGGATGGACAAACAATGAGCAGTTCTTC.

This clonotype has just a few counts. The V gene is TRBV5-5, the J gene TRBJ2-2; no clear D gene. The V gene lost 0 bases and the J gene lost 3 bases, with 6 bases spanning the gap. CDR1 is SGHKS and CDR2 is YYEKEE in the germline V gene (reference sequence). The CDR3 extends over 14 amino acids. CDR3 region: CASSLVWDTGELFF. In DNA, the CDR3 is TGTGCCAGCAGCTTGGTTTGGGACACCGGGGAGCTGTTTTTT. The complete variable domain, with remaining parts taken from reference TRBV5-5 and TRBJ2-2, reads DAGVTQSPTHLIKTRGQQVTLRCSPISGHKSVSWYQQVLGQGPQFIFQYYEKEERGRGNFPDRFSARQFPNYSSELNVNALLLGDSALYLCASSLVWDTGELFFGEGSRLTVL.

This clonotype has only a few counts. The chain is built from TRBV7-9 and TRBJ2-3, with D hard to call. CDR1 SEHNR and CDR2 FQNEAQ come from the germline V gene (reference sequence). The V end lost 0 bases, the J end lost 7 bases, and 14 bases lay between the germline ends. The CDR3 extends over 15 amino acids. CDR3 coding DNA: TGTGCCAGCAGCTTAGCGGAAGGGTGGAGAAATACGCAGTATTTT. This translates into CASSLAEGWRNTQYF.

V gene TRBV5-5 combines with J gene TRBJ2-1; 10 bases align to TRBD2. Trimming took 4 bases from V and 8 from J; bases not matched to a gene: 15. The CDR3 spans 17 residues. Germline V CDR1 and CDR2: SGHKS, YYEKEE (reference sequence). In DNA, the CDR3 is TGTGCCAGCAGCCTTCTATTACCGGGACTAGCGACCGATGAGCAGTTCTTC. Its translation is CASSLLLPGLATDEQFF.

The chain has TRBV5-1 and TRBJ2-3, with 7 bases that match TRBD2. V lost 1 base and J lost 0; bases outside the gene matches: 5. Germline V gene lookup returns CDR1 SGHRS and CDR2 YFSETQ. The CDR3 is 16 residues long. The CDR3: CASSLRLAASTDTQYF. The CDR3 DNA reads as TGCGCCAGCAGCTTGAGGCTAGCGGCTAGCACAGATACGCAGTATTTT.

The V gene is TRBV30, the J gene TRBJ2-7; D may be TRBD2 (5 bases). This CDR3 region has 12 residues. Germline V gives CDR1 GTSNPN, CDR2 SVGIG (reference sequence). Between the trimmed V and J ends, which lost 3 bases and 7 bases, there was a span of 13 bases. The DNA for the CDR3 is TGTGCCTGGAGCCGTTCATCGGGGGAGCAGTACTTC. This translates into CAWSRSSGEQYF.

The rearrangement uses TRBV5-1 and TRBJ2-7; D call uncertain. The CDR3 extends over 10 amino acids. In germline, CDR1 is SGHRS, CDR2 YFSETQ. With 10 bases removed from V and 6 bases from J, the gap between germline ends came to 11 bases. The CDR3 spells CAQLGCEQYF. Here the CDR3 DNA reads TGCGCCCAGCTGGGTTGCGAGCAGTACTTC.

The chain combines TRBV24-1 with TRBJ2-1; D gene uncertain. From germline, CDR1 is KGHDR and CDR2 SFDVKD. The CDR3 length is 14 residues. Trimming stripped 3 bases from V and 6 bases from J, with 11 bases between. This chain's CDR3 is CATSDGWRSNEQFF. The DNA for the CDR3 is TGTGCCACCAGTGATGGTTGGAGAAGCAATGAGCAGTTCTTC.